This TCR beta chain was found in a study of beta chain features in type 1 diabetes. Regarding this clone: Its specificity is unknown.

Donors contributed one heparinised blood draw apiece, averaging about 116 mL. CD4+ naive, central memory, regulatory and stem cell-like memory subsets were isolated by sorting on CD45RO/CCR7/CD25/CD127/CD95/CD27. The CDR3 consists of 14 residues. From germline, CDR1 is ENHRY and CDR2 SYGVKD. V gave up 5 bases and J gave up 5 bases; unmatched junction bases: 7. Expressed TCRB transcripts were sequenced, since all the RNA that had been isolated was reverse transcribed. TCRdb's table, derived via immunoSEQ multiplex PCR, lists solely in-frame clones and lacks some. The repertoire has fewer than 500,000 clones, around 14% of them found once; the top ten carry less than 0.04%. Notes on the study in general: Compared with healthy donors, patients appeared to share more similar naive, central memory and regulatory TCRB repertoires.

The genes are TRBV10-3 and TRBJ1-1; 8 bases agree with TRBD1. This clonotype was sampled from a man aged 25 to 40 in good health. The sequenced material came from naive CD4+ T cells from blood. The CDR3 region is CAISPGQVETEAFF. CDR3 DNA: TGTGCCATCAGTCCGGGACAGGTGGAGACTGAAGCTTTCTTT.